This T cell receptor beta chain was captured by sequencing in a study of blood T cell repertoires in COVID-19. This clone was seen once. Produced via immunoSEQ multiplex PCR; TCRdb's table is partial and in-frame only. Of 150,000 to 200,000 clones in the sample, more than 65% were seen once. Trimming removed 2 bases from V and 6 bases from J, with 9 bases in between. This CDR3 region has 13 residues. Germline loops: CDR1 LGHDT, CDR2 YNNKEL (reference sequence). This chain joins TRBV3-1 (or the pseudogene TRBV3-2) and TRBJ2-3; the D gene is possibly TRBD1 (6 bases). Input material: PBMCs or T cells enriched from blood (not recorded which). The receptor was derived from a woman between 45 and 60 years old with acute COVID-19. The DNA of the CDR3 is TGTGCCAGCAGCCAACCAGGGGCGGATACGCAGTATTTT. Residues: CASSQPGADTQYF.